Below are 24 T cell receptor beta chains sequenced from a single sample in a study of T cells after yellow fever vaccination. TCRdb processed the 5' RACE reads anew with MiXCR; each CDR3 protein has one entry. The sample records 250,000 to 300,000 distinct CDR3 sequences, 5.2% being singletons. The sample in question was CD4+ T cells sorted from PBMCs, obtained on the day of the yellow fever booster vaccination. Source of these receptors: a young man who received the YFV17D yellow fever vaccine.

V and J are TRBV7-2 and TRBJ1-2; a possible D gene is TRBD1 (5 bases). V gave up 5 bases and J gave up 6 bases, with 19 bases separating them. There are 15 residues in the CDR3. In germline, CDR1 is SGHTA, CDR2 FQGNSA. The CDR3 DNA reads as TGTGCCAGCAGCCCCATCCGGAGCAGGGAACATGGCTACACCTTC. Its protein is CASSPIRSREHGYTF.

The chain uses TRBV6-6 and TRBJ1-1; TRBD1 matches 8 bases. In germline, CDR1 is MNHNY, CDR2 SVGAGI (reference sequence). J gave up 4 bases and V 9 bases, and 7 bases lay outside the gene matches. The CDR3 totals 13 residues. The CDR3 is CASQTGGVTEAFF. For the CDR3, the DNA is TGTGCCAGTCAAACAGGGGGAGTCACTGAAGCTTTCTTT.

The chain is built from TRBV10-3 and TRBJ1-6; D is unclear. This CDR3 region has 13 residues. V was trimmed by 6 bases and J by 3 bases, leaving 6 bases between them. Germline assignment: CDR1 ENHRY and CDR2 SYGVKD. The CDR3 bases are TGTGCCATCAGACATAACTATAATTCACCCCTCCACTTT. This sequence encodes CAIRHNYNSPLHF.

The chain employs TRBV6-4 and TRBJ1-4; the match to TRBD1 covers 7 bases. J gave up 8 bases and V 6 bases, and 27 bases lay outside the gene matches. Germline values: CDR1 MRHNA, CDR2 SNTAGT. CDR3 size: 20 residues. CDR3 residues: CASRPGTEYTPTTGREKLFF. CDR3 coding DNA: TGTGCCAGCAGACCCGGGACAGAGTATACACCAACTACGGGTCGCGAAAAACTGTTTTTT.

This clonotype was recorded many times. The gene calls are TRBV10-3 and TRBJ2-1, with a possible D match to TRBD1 (5 bases). This CDR3 is 14 amino acids long. V lost 0 bases to trimming and J lost 8 bases, with 11 bases between them. Germline values: CDR1 ENHRY, CDR2 SYGVKD. The CDR3 DNA is TGTGCCATCAGTGAGTCGGGGCCGTCGGATGAGCAGTTCTTC. It translates to CAISESGPSDEQFF.

This clonotype was seen more than once but under ten times. The V call is TRBV29-1, the J call TRBJ1-3; a weak D match, TRBD1 (5 bases). V was pared by 7 bases and J by 4 bases, with 14 bases between. The CDR3 has 13 residues. Germline V gene sequence: CDR1 SQVTM, CDR2 ANQGSEA. This CDR3 is CSGQVGAGNTIYF. The CDR3 nucleotides are TGCAGCGGCCAAGTCGGGGCAGGAAACACCATATATTTT. Combining the CDR3 with reference TRBV29-1 and TRBJ1-3 gives the whole variable domain SAVISQKPSRDICQRGTSLTIQCQVDSQVTMMFWYRQQPGQSLTLIATANQGSEATYESGFVIDKFPISRPNLTFSTLTVSNMSPEDSSIYLCSGQVGAGNTIYFGEGSWLTVV.

The chain carries TRBV5-6 and TRBJ2-2; no clear D gene. Deletions cut 0 bases from V and 6 bases from J, with 12 bases between. The CDR3 covers 15 residues. Germline CDR1 and CDR2: SGHDT and YYEEEE. The CDR3 DNA follows: TGTGCCAGCAGCTTGGCCATTCTGGGTCCCGGGGAGCTGTTTTTT. Amino acids: CASSLAILGPGELFF. Variable domain in full (rest from reference TRBV5-6 and TRBJ2-2): DAGVTQSPTHLIKTRGQQVTLRCSPKSGHDTVSWYQQALGQGPQFIFQYYEEEERQRGNFPDRFSGHQFPNYSSELNVNALLLGDSALYLCASSLAILGPGELFFGEGSRLTVL.

J is TRBJ2-3 and V is TRBV2, with D hard to call. V dropped 5 bases and J dropped 2 bases, with 17 bases sitting between them. The CDR3 covers 16 residues. The germline V gene encodes CDR1 SNHLY and CDR2 FYNNEI. The CDR3 coding sequence is TGTGCCAGCAGTCCCCGGCGACTCTCACCCACAGATACGCAGTATTTT. This translates into CASSPRRLSPTDTQYF.

This clonotype was picked up a small number of times. The rearrangement uses TRBV19 and TRBJ2-6; D gene ambiguous. The CDR3 is 17 residues long. Germline loops: CDR1 LNHDA, CDR2 SQIVND (reference sequence). V lost 4 bases and J 0 bases, leaving 13 bases between the germline ends. As DNA, the CDR3 is TGTGCCAGTAGTACGAAGATGTTAAGCTCTGGGGCCAACGTCCTGACTTTC. This codes for CASSTKMLSSGANVLTF. The complete variable domain, with remaining parts taken from reference TRBV19 and TRBJ2-6, reads DGGITQSPKYLFRKEGQNVTLSCEQNLNHDAMYWYRQDPGQGLRLIYYSQIVNDFQKGDIAEGYSVSREKKESFPLTVTSAQKNPTAFYLCASSTKMLSSGANVLTFGAGSRLTVL.

DNA of the CDR3: TGCAGTGCTAGTCGGACAGGGAAAGATACGCAGTATTTT. Its protein is CSASRTGKDTQYF. The chain joins TRBV20-1 to TRBJ2-3; TRBD1 matches at 8 bases. V lost 3 bases, J lost 5 bases, and 4 bases stayed unmatched. Germline V CDR1 and CDR2: DFQATT, SNEGSKA (reference sequence). The CDR3 covers 13 residues.

This clonotype was observed a handful of times. The chain links TRBV5-1 to TRBJ1-6, with D hard to call. This CDR3 contains 19 residues. V was cut by 0 bases and J by 0 bases, with 16 bases left in between. Germline CDR1 reads SGHRS; CDR2 reads YFSETQ. The CDR3 reads CASSLGAALGGSYNSPLHF. CDR3 in DNA: TGCGCCAGCAGCTTGGGGGCGGCTCTGGGAGGCTCCTATAATTCACCCCTCCACTTT.

This clonotype came up many times. V usage is TRBV20-1 and J usage is TRBJ2-3; D possibly uses TRBD1 or TRBD2 (5 bases each). The germline CDR1 and CDR2 sequences are DFQATT and SNEGSKA (reference sequence). V lost 4 bases, J lost 0 bases, and 11 bases lay in between. The CDR3 contains 14 residues. Here the CDR3 reads CSAIGTPSTDTQYF. The DNA for the CDR3 is TGCAGTGCTATCGGGACCCCAAGCACAGATACGCAGTATTTT.

This clonotype was detected ten times or more. The chain links TRBV7-2 to TRBJ1-4; no firm D call. Germline CDR1 and CDR2: SGHTA and FQGNSA. CDR3 length: 15 amino acids. V lost 5 bases to trimming and J lost 8 bases, with 18 bases between them. The CDR3, as DNA: TGTGCCAGCAGCGAAACGGGATCGGGGAGAGAAAAACTGTTTTTT. It codes for CASSETGSGREKLFF.

The V and J genes are TRBV29-1 and TRBJ1-1; a possible D gene is TRBD1 (6 bases). The ends were cut back, 3 bases at V and 0 bases at J, with 8 bases in the middle. The length of the CDR3 is 13 residues. Germline V gives CDR1 SQVTM, CDR2 ANQGSEA. CDR3 protein: CSVDRDMNTEAFF. DNA for the CDR3: TGCAGCGTTGACAGGGACATGAACACTGAAGCTTTCTTT.

This clonotype turned up a few times. This sequence joins TRBV6-5 and TRBJ2-2; 9 bases align to TRBD2. This CDR3 is 13 amino acids long. Germline CDR1 and CDR2: MNHEY and SVGAGI. CDR3 bases: TGTGCAGCGGGGGGACCGAACACCGGGGAGCTGTTTTTT. It yields the protein CAAGGPNTGELFF.

The chain carries TRBV6-2 or TRBV6-3 and TRBJ2-2, with a tentative D call TRBD1 (5 bases). The CDR3 has 15 residues. Germline loops: CDR1 MNHEY, CDR2 SVGEGT. Between the trimmed V and J ends, which lost 6 bases and 6 bases, there was a span of 17 bases. CDR3 sequence: CASRTVGLGSGELFF. The CDR3 bases are TGTGCCAGCAGGACCGTGGGGCTCGGATCCGGGGAGCTGTTTTTT.

This clonotype was counted ten times or more. This sequence joins TRBV9 and TRBJ2-7; 7 nucleotides match TRBD1. Looked up from germline, CDR1 is SGDLS and CDR2 is YYNGEE. The CDR3 is 12 amino acids. Unmatched junction bases numbered 3, after V lost 3 bases and J lost 6 bases. CDR3 sequence (DNA): TGTGCCAGCAGCGCGACAGGGATCGAGCAGTACTTC. Translating gives CASSATGIEQYF.

This clonotype was seen only a few times. The rearrangement joins TRBV7-3 to TRBJ2-2, with D maybe TRBD2 (7 bases). CDR3 length equals 15 residues. In germline, CDR1 is SGHTA, CDR2 FQGTGA. Trimming removed 0 bases from V and 6 bases from J, with 11 bases in between. The CDR3 loop is CASSLTGGTPGELFF. The CDR3 DNA sequence: TGTGCCAGCAGCTTAACGGGGGGGACACCCGGGGAGCTGTTTTTT. The full variable domain, completed using reference TRBV7-3 and TRBJ2-2, is GAGVSQTPSNKVTEKGKYVELRCDPISGHTALYWYRQSLGQGPEFLIYFQGTGAADDSGLPNDRFFAVRPEGSVSTLKIQRTERGDSAVYLCASSLTGGTPGELFFGEGSRLTVL.

This clonotype has a count of ten or more. The chain couples TRBV20-1 to TRBJ2-1; tentatively, D is TRBD2 (6 bases). V was clipped by 6 bases and J by 3 bases, with 15 bases between them. Germline V gene lookup returns CDR1 DFQATT and CDR2 SNEGSKA (reference sequence). This CDR3 contains 14 residues. CDR3 loop: CSAPPGLGYNEQFF. CDR3 nucleotides: TGCAGTGCCCCGCCGGGACTGGGCTACAATGAGCAGTTCTTC.

This clonotype came up many times. The chain carries TRBV5-1 and TRBJ1-6; D gene ambiguous. In germline, CDR1 is SGHRS, CDR2 YFSETQ. The ends were cut back, 7 bases at V and 0 bases at J, with 11 bases in the middle. The CDR3 extends over 15 amino acids. The CDR3 sequence: CASRIGSSYNSPLHF. In DNA form, the CDR3 reads TGCGCCAGCCGGATCGGGAGCTCCTATAATTCACCCCTCCACTTT.

At least ten counts were recorded for this clonotype. The rearrangement uses TRBV6-5 and TRBJ2-5; D possibly corresponds to TRBD1 (7 bases). CDR3 length: 13 residues. The germline gives CDR1 MNHEY, CDR2 SVGAGI. Between the trimmed V and J ends, which lost 6 bases and 5 bases, there was a span of 13 bases. The CDR3 DNA reads TGTGCCAGCAGGCCAGGGGGGCGTGAGACCCAGTACTTC. Translated, it gives CASRPGGRETQYF.

The chain couples TRBV6-2 or TRBV6-3 to TRBJ1-2, with D maybe TRBD1 (6 bases). Germline V CDR1 and CDR2: MNHEY, SVGEGT. Trimming removed 3 bases from V and 4 bases from J, with 9 bases in between. The CDR3 is 13 amino acids. In nucleotides, the CDR3 is TGTGCCAGCAGTTATACAGGGTCCTATGGCTACACCTTC. Translation gives CASSYTGSYGYTF.

This chain connects TRBV14 to TRBJ1-6; 8 bases match TRBD1. The germline V gene has CDR1 SGHDN and CDR2 FVKESK. J gave up 10 bases and V 0 bases, and 11 bases lay outside the gene matches. There are 17 residues in the CDR3. The CDR3 DNA reads TGTGCCAGCAGCCAAGATATGGCAGGGGGCGCACAATCACCCCTCCACTTT. Its protein is CASSQDMAGGAQSPLHF.

This clonotype was counted at least ten times. This chain's CDR3 is CASSSQRGRGNTEAFF. The CDR3 nucleotides are TGTGCCAGCAGCTCTCAGAGGGGGCGGGGGAACACTGAAGCTTTCTTT. The chain joins TRBV6-5 to TRBJ1-1, with TRBD1 identical over 7 bases. Germline V CDR1 and CDR2: MNHEY, SVGAGI. V shed 6 bases, J shed 1 base, and the junction held 11 bases outside the gene matches. This CDR3 comprises 16 residues.